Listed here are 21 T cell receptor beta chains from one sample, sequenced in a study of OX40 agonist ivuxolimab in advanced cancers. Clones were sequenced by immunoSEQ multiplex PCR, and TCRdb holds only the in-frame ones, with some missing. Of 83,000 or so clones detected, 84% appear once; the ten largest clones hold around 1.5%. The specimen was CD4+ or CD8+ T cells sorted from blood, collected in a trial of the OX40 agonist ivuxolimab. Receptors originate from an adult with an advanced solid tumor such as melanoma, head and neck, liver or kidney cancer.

The DNA for the CDR3 is TGTGCCAGCTCACTCGGAGGACAGGGACTCGGAAATGGCTACACCTTC. This gives the protein CASSLGGQGLGNGYTF. V gene TRBV18 combines with J gene TRBJ1-2; 8 positions match TRBD1. The CDR3 length is 16 residues. Germline-derived CDR1 and CDR2 are KGHSH and LQKENI. The trim removed 4 bases at V and 6 bases at J, leaving 13 bases unmatched.

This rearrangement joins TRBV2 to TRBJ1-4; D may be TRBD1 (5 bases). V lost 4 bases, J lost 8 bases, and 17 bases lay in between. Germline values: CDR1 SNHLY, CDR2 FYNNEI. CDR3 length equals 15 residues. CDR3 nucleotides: TGTGCCAGCAGTGTAGGGTCTGACTGGGGGGAAAAACTGTTTTTT. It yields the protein CASSVGSDWGEKLFF.

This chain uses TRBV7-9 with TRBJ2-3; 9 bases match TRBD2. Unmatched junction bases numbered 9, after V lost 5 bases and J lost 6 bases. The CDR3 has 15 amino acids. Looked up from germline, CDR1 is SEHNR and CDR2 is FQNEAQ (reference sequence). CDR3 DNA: TGTGCCAGCAGCGCCGGCGGGGGGGCGCACGATACGCAGTATTTT. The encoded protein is CASSAGGGAHDTQYF.

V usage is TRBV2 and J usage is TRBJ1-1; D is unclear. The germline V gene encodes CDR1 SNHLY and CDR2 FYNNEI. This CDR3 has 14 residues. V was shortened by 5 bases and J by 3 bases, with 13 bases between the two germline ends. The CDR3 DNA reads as TGTGCCAGCAGTTCACCAAGTGGGGACACTGAAGCTTTCTTT. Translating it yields CASSSPSGDTEAFF.

The CDR3 spells CASSYRENNSPLHF. The CDR3 DNA is TGTGCCAGCAGCTACCGGGAAAATAATTCACCCCTCCACTTT. The genes are TRBV27 and TRBJ1-6; D unclear. The CDR3 runs to 14 residues. Germline assignment: CDR1 MNHEY and CDR2 SMNVEV (reference sequence). V lost 6 bases and J 5 bases, leaving 11 bases between the germline ends.

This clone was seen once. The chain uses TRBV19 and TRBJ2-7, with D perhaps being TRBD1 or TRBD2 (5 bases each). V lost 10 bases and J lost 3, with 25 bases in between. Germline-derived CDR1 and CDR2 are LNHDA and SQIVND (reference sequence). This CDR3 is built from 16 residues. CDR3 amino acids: CATTNPARADYYEQYF. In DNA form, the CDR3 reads TGTGCCACCACGAACCCCGCCAGGGCCGACTACTACGAGCAGTACTTC.

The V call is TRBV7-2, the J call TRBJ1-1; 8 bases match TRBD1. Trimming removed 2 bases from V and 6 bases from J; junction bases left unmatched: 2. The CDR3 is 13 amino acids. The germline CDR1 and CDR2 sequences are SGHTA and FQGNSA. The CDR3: CASSLQGAAEAFF. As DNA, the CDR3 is TGTGCCAGCAGCTTACAGGGGGCCGCTGAAGCTTTCTTT. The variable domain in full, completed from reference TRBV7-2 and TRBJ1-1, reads GAGVSQSPSNKVTEKGKDVELRCDPISGHTALYWYRQSLGQGLEFLIYFQGNSAPDKSGLPSDRFSAERTGGSVSTLTIQRTQQEDSAVYLCASSLQGAAEAFFGQGTRLTVV.

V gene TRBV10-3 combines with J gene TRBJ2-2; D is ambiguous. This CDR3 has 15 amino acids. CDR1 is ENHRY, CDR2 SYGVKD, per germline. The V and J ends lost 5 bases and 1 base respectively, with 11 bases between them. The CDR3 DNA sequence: TGTGCCATCAGTCGTGGTTTAGGGAACACCGGGGAGCTGTTTTTT. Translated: CAISRGLGNTGELFF.

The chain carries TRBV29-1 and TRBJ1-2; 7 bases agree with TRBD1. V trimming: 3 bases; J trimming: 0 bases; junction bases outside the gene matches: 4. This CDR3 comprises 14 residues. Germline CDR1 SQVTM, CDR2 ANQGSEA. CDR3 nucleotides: TGCAGCGTTGACTCGACAGGGACTAACTATGGCTACACCTTC. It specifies CSVDSTGTNYGYTF.

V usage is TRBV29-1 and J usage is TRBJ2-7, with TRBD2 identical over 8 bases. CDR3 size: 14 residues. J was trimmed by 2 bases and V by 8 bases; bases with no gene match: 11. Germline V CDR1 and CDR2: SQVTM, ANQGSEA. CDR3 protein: CSPKGSGVPYEQYF. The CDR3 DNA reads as TGCAGCCCCAAGGGTAGCGGGGTACCCTACGAGCAGTACTTC.

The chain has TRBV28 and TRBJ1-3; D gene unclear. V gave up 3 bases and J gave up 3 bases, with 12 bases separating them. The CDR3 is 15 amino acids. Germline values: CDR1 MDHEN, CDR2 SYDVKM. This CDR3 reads CASSLWVTNGNTIYF. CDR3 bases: TGTGCCAGCAGTTTGTGGGTGACTAATGGAAACACCATATATTTT.

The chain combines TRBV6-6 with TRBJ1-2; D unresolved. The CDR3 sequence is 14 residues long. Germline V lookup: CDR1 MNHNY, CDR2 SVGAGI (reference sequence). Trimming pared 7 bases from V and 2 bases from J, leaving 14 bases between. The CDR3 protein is CASTRSLGNYGYTF. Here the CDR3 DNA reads TGTGCCAGCACCAGAAGTTTGGGGAACTATGGCTACACCTTC.

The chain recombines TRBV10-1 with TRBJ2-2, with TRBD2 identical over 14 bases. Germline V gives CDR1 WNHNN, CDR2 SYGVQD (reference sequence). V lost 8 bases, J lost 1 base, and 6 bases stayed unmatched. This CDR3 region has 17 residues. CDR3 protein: CASSGTSGGKNTGELFF. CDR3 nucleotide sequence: TGCGCCAGCTCCGGGACTAGCGGGGGAAAGAACACCGGGGAGCTGTTTTTT.

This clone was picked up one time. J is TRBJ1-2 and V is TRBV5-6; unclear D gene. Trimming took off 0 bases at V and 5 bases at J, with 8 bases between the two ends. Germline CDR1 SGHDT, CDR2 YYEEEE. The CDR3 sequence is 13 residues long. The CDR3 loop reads CASSLVEVYGYTF. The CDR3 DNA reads TGTGCCAGCAGCTTGGTTGAGGTATATGGCTACACCTTC. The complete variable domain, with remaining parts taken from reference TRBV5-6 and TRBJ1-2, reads DAGVTQSPTHLIKTRGQQVTLRCSPKSGHDTVSWYQQALGQGPQFIFQYYEEEERQRGNFPDRFSGHQFPNYSSELNVNALLLGDSALYLCASSLVEVYGYTFGSGTRLTVV.

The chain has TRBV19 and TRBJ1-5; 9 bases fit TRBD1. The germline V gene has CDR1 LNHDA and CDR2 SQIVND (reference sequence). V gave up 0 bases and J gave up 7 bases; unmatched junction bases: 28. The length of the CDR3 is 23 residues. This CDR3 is CASSIDPRLMGDRVFEGTQPQHF. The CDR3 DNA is TGTGCCAGTAGTATAGATCCTAGACTCATGGGGGACAGGGTGTTTGAAGGGACCCAGCCCCAGCATTTT.

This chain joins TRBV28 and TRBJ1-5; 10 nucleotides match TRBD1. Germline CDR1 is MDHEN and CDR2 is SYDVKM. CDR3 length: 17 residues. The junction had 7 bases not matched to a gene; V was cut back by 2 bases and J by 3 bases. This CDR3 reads CASSLRDRGRHNQPQHF. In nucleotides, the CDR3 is TGTGCCAGCAGTTTACGAGACAGGGGGCGGCACAATCAGCCCCAGCATTTT.

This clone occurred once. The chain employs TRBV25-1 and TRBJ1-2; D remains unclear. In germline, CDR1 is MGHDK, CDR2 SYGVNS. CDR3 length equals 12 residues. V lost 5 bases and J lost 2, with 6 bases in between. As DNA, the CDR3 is TGTGCCAGCAGTAGGTTGAACTATGGCTACACCTTC. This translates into CASSRLNYGYTF.

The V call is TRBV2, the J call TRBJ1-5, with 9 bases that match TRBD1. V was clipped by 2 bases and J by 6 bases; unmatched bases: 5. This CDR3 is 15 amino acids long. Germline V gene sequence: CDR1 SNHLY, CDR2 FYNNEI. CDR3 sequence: CASSEKGQGFQPQHF. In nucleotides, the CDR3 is TGTGCCAGCAGTGAAAAGGGACAGGGTTTTCAGCCCCAGCATTTT.

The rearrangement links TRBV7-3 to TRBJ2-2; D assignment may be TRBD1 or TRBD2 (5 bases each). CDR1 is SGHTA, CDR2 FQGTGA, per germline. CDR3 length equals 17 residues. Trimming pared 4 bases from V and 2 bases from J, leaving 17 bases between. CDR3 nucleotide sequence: TGTGCCAGCAGCTCCCCATCGGGGCAGCTCAACACCGGGGAGCTGTTTTTT. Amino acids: CASSSPSGQLNTGELFF.

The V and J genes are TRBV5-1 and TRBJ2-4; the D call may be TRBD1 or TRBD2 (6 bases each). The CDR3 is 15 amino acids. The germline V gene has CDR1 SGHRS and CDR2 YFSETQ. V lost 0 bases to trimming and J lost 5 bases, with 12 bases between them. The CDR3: CASSLAGARENIQYF. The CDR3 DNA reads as TGCGCCAGCAGCTTGGCGGGGGCGCGTGAAAACATTCAGTACTTC. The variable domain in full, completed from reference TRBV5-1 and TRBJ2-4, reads KAGVTQTPRYLIKTRGQQVTLSCSPISGHRSVSWYQQTPGQGLQFLFEYFSETQRNKGNFPGRFSGRQFSNSRSEMNVSTLELGDSALYLCASSLAGARENIQYFGAGTRLSVL.

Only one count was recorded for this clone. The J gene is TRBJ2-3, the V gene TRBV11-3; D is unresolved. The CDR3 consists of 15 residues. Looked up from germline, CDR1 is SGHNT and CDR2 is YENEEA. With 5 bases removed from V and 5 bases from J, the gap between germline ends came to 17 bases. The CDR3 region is CASSPRPGVGDTQYF. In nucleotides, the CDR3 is TGTGCCAGCAGCCCCCGACCTGGGGTGGGAGATACGCAGTATTTT.